Listed below are T cell receptor beta chains from one sample, sequenced in a study of T cell changes during pregnancy in multiple sclerosis. This table comes from immunoSEQ multiplex PCR, and its TCRdb copy is limited to in-frame clones, with some not included. The sample carries approximately 70,000 clones, around 90% recorded once. The source was CD4+ T cells from peripheral blood mononuclear cells, collected before pregnancy. These receptors were obtained from a female donor with multiple sclerosis, enrolled in a pregnancy study. Each CDR3 is given with its conserved first and last residue. A D gene is named only where the DNA matches it firmly.

D gene,J gene,V gene,CDR3 DNA,CDR3 protein
TRBD1,TRBJ1-1,TRBV19,TGTGCCAGTAGTATAGGAGACAGGGGCGCTATGAACACTGAAGCTTTCTTT,CASSIGDRGAMNTEAFF
TRBD1,TRBJ1-6,TRBV7-2,TGTGCCAGCAGCTACGGGACAGGGGGCACATATAATTCACCCCTCCACTTT,CASSYGTGGTYNSPLHF
NA,TRBJ1-4,TRBV29-1,TGCAGCGCCGGTGGGGGGGGTGAAAAACTGTTTTTT,CSAGGGGEKLFF
NA,TRBJ2-2,TRBV2,TGTGCCAGTTCTTCCGAGACAGTGAACACCGGGGAGCTGTTTTTT,CASSSETVNTGELFF
TRBD1,TRBJ1-6,TRBV28,TGTGCCTCGGCCCGGACAGGGGCTAATTCACCCCTCCACTTT,CASARTGANSPLHF
NA,TRBJ1-2,TRBV10-3,TGTGCCATCAGTCAGGGTTCGGGTGGCTACACCTTC,CAISQGSGGYTF
NA,TRBJ2-5,TRBV2,TGTGCCAGCAGTGACAGGGTAAAAGAGACCCAGTACTTC,CASSDRVKETQYF
NA,TRBJ2-3,TRBV5-1,TGCGCCAGCAGCTTGGCCTGGGACACCTCTGGGGTCACAGATACGCAGTATTTT,CASSLAWDTSGVTDTQYF
NA,TRBJ1-5,TRBV19,TGTGCCAGTAGGACAACCCGGACACTTAATCAGCCCCAGCATTTT,CASRTTRTLNQPQHF
TRBD1,TRBJ1-1,TRBV11-3,TGTGCCAGCGGTCCTAACCCTGGACAGGGAAGGAACACTGAAGCTTTCTTT,CASGPNPGQGRNTEAFF
NA,TRBJ2-7,TRBV14,TGTGCCAGCAGCCCGATGGATGGGAGGACCTACGAGCAGTACTTC,CASSPMDGRTYEQYF
TRBD2,TRBJ2-3,TRBV2,TGTGCCAGCGGGACTAGCGGGAGAGATACGCAGTATTTT,CASGTSGRDTQYF
TRBD1,TRBJ1-2,TRBV7-8,TGTGCCAGCAGCTTCCGGGACAGGGTTTATGGCTACACCTTC,CASSFRDRVYGYTF